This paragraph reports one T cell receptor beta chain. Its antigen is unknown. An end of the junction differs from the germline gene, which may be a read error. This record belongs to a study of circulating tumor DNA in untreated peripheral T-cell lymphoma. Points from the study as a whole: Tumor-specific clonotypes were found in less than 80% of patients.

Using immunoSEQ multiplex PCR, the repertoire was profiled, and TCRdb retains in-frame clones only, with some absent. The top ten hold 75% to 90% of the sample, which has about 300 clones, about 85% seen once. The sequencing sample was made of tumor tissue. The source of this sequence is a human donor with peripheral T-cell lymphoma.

Written as DNA, the CDR3 is TGTGTCACCAGCAGAGCCGGTGGAGAGGCAAGACAGCCCCAGCATTTT. It encodes CVTSRAGGEARQPQHF. This chain connects TRBV15 to TRBJ1-5, with unresolved D. Looked up from germline, CDR1 is LNHNV and CDR2 is YYDKDF (reference sequence). The CDR3 spans 16 residues.